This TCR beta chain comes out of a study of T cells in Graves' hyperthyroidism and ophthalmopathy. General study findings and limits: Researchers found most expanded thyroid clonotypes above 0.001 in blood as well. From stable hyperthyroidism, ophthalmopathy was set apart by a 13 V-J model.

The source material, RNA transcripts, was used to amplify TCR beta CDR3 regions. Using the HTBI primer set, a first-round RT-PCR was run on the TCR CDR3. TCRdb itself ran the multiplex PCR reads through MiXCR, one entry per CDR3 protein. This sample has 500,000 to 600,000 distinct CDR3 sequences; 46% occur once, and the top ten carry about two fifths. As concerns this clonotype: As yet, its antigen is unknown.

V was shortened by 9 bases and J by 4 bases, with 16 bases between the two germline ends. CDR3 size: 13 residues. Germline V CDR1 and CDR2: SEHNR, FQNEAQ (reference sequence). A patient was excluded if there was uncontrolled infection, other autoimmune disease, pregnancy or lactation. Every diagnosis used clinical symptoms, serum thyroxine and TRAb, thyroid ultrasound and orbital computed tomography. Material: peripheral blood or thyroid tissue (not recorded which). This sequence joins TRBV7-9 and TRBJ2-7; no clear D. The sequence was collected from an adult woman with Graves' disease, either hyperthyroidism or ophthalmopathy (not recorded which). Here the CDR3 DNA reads TGTGCCAGTAGTATCGTAGCCCAATACGAGCAGTACTTC. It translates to CASSIVAQYEQYF.